These T cell receptor beta chains were read from a single sample in a study of response to subunit inactivated influenza vaccine. One entry per CDR3 protein results from TCRdb running MiXCR on the RT-PCR reads. Among roughly 500,000 distinct CDR3 sequences listed, 16% were seen once. The sample here was CD4+ T cells sorted from PBMCs, taken roughly 24 months after vaccination. The receptor source for this set is a man aged 45 to 75 who received an inactivated influenza vaccine. Each CDR3 is given with its conserved first and last residue. D genes are given only for firm matches. Expanded clones are given a class, and other clones once, few, many or no size at all.

J	D	size	V	CDR3	DNA
TRBJ2-7	.	.	TRBV7-6	CASSLGGIGRSEQYF	TGTGCCAGCAGCTTAGGAGGTATAGGGAGGAGCGAGCAGTACTTC
TRBJ2-3	TRBD2	.	TRBV4-3	CASSQAGRTDTQYF	TGCGCCAGCAGCCAAGCCGGGAGGACAGATACGCAGTATTTT
TRBJ2-5	.	.	TRBV10-2	CASSEMGRQTQYF	TGCGCCAGCAGTGAGATGGGGCGGCAGACCCAGTACTTC
TRBJ2-1	TRBD2	.	TRBV27	CASSLLKSGRAAEQFF	TGTGCCAGCAGTTTATTGAAGAGCGGGAGGGCAGCCGAGCAGTTCTTC
TRBJ2-3	TRBD1	few	TRBV28	CASRPSPGQGKDTQYF	TGTGCCAGCAGGCCCAGCCCGGGACAGGGGAAAGATACGCAGTATTTT
TRBJ1-1	.	.	TRBV11-2	CASSLERARNTEAFF	TGTGCCAGCAGCTTAGAAAGGGCAAGGAACACTGAAGCTTTCTTT
TRBJ2-3	.	few	TRBV5-1	CASSSDSTSTDTQYF	TGCGCCAGCAGCTCGGACAGCACTAGCACAGATACGCAGTATTTT
TRBJ2-7	TRBD2	few	TRBV20-1	CSAASGRSYEQYF	TGCAGTGCTGCTAGCGGTAGGTCCTACGAGCAGTACTTC
TRBJ1-4	.	.	TRBV2	CASNRERRLFF	TGTGCCAGTAACAGGGAGAGGCGACTGTTTTTT
TRBJ2-6	.	.	TRBV30	CAWSAAGANVLTF	TGTGCCTGGAGTGCGGCAGGGGCCAACGTCCTGACTTTC
TRBJ2-3	TRBD2	few	TRBV29-1	CSVAGLAGGTDTQYF	TGCAGCGTTGCGGGACTAGCGGGAGGAACAGATACGCAGTATTTT
TRBJ2-1	TRBD2	many	TRBV20-1	CSARSSGRLNEQFF	TGCAGTGCTAGGTCAAGCGGGAGGTTGAATGAGCAGTTCTTC
TRBJ2-7	TRBD2	many	TRBV29-1	CSGTSGTYEQYF	TGCAGCGGAACTAGCGGGACCTACGAGCAGTACTTC
TRBJ2-7	TRBD1	.	TRBV28	CASSVLGQGDEQYF	TGTGCCAGCAGTGTCCTAGGACAGGGGGACGAGCAGTACTTC
TRBJ1-3	.	few	TRBV7-9	CASSLSVIGNTIYF	TGTGCCAGCAGCTTAAGCGTTATTGGAAACACCATATATTTT
TRBJ2-1	TRBD1	few	TRBV4-3	CASSQIGQGGYNEQFF	TGCGCCAGCAGCCAAATTGGACAGGGGGGATACAATGAGCAGTTCTTC
TRBJ2-2	TRBD1	few	TRBV4-3	CASSQEPGGMGELFF	TGCGCCAGCAGCCAAGAACCAGGGGGCATGGGGGAGCTGTTTTTT
TRBJ2-7	TRBD1	few	TRBV20-1	CSARDWDRGLGEQYF	TGCAGTGCTAGAGATTGGGACAGGGGTCTCGGCGAGCAGTACTTC